A selection of T cell receptor beta chains follows, all from one sample in a study of blood T cells in healthy people across ages. MiXCR was run by TCRdb on the 5' RACE reads, yielding one entry per CDR3 protein. The sample consists of around 1,500,000 distinct CDR3 sequences, 28% of them appearing once. Input material: blood. The receptors shown here come from a woman younger than 45 in good health. CDR3s include the opening cysteine and the closing phenylalanine or tryptophan. A D gene is named only where the DNA matches it firmly. Size is omitted from some rows. Given values are once, few, many or a class for expanded clones.

D gene	clone size	V gene	J gene	CDR3 DNA	CDR3 protein
NA	NA	TRBV7-2	TRBJ1-6	TGTGCCAGCAGCTTTCCGAATAATTCACCCCTCCACTTT	CASSFPNNSPLHF
NA	NA	TRBV7-2	TRBJ1-2	TGTGCCAGCAGCACGAGACAGTTGGACTACACCTTC	CASSTRQLDYTF
NA	few	TRBV30	TRBJ2-3	TGTGCCTGGAGAGCCAGACAGTTCTCAGATACGCAGTATTTT	CAWRARQFSDTQYF
NA	few	TRBV7-9	TRBJ2-5	TGTGCCAGCAGCTCGCCCCGTCGGGGCGACCAAGAGACCCAGTACTTC	CASSSPRRGDQETQYF
TRBD2	few	TRBV12-3/TRBV12-4	TRBJ2-7	TGTGCCAGCAGACCCGGGACTAGCGGGGGTTACTACGAGCAGTACTTC	CASRPGTSGGYYEQYF
NA	many	TRBV5-1	TRBJ2-6	TGCGCCAGCAGCTTTGCAGGGACGGGGACTGGGGCCAACGTCCTGACTTTC	CASSFAGTGTGANVLTF
TRBD2	many	TRBV10-1	TRBJ2-7	TGCGCCAGCAGTGAGTCGACTAGCGGGAGAGTACGCGAGCAGTACTTC	CASSESTSGRVREQYF
TRBD2	NA	TRBV10-2	TRBJ2-1	TGCGCCAGCAGCGAGCGGGGGAGGAAGTACAATGAGCAGTTCTTC	CASSERGRKYNEQFF
NA	NA	TRBV5-1	TRBJ1-2	TGCGCTTCAGCTGGGGGGCGCTGGGTGAGGAATGGCTACACCTTC	CASAGGRWVRNGYTF
NA	NA	TRBV2	TRBJ2-3	TGTGCCAGCAGTCCTGGGGCAAGCGGCGAAGATACGCAGTATTTT	CASSPGASGEDTQYF
NA	few	TRBV20-1	TRBJ1-6	TGCAGTGCTAGAGATTTGGGACGGACTAATTCACCCCTCCACTTT	CSARDLGRTNSPLHF
TRBD2	NA	TRBV9	TRBJ2-3	TGTGCCAGCAGCGTAGCGGCTAGCGGGGTCGCAGATACGCAGTATTTT	CASSVAASGVADTQYF
NA	many	TRBV12-3/TRBV12-4	TRBJ2-7	TGTGCCAGTTCGACCAGGGTCTCCTACGAGCAGTACTTC	CASSTRVSYEQYF
NA	NA	TRBV19	TRBJ1-1	TGTGCCAGTAGCCGCCCGGGGGGGTCGAACACTGAAGCTTTCTTT	CASSRPGGSNTEAFF
TRBD2	NA	TRBV20-1	TRBJ2-3	TGCAGTGCTAGAGCCTTGATCCGGACTAGCGGGCCTCCAGATACGCAGTATTTT	CSARALIRTSGPPDTQYF
TRBD2	few	TRBV5-1	TRBJ2-5	TGCGCCAGCAGCTTGCAAGCGGGACCCCAAGAGACCCAGTACTTC	CASSLQAGPQETQYF
NA	NA	TRBV29-1	TRBJ1-5	TGCAGCGTGCCCCGGGAACACAATCAGCCCCAGCATTTT	CSVPREHNQPQHF
NA	NA	TRBV7-2	TRBJ2-4	TGTGCCAGCAGCTTAGATGTGGCGGGGTTGGCCAAAAACATTAAGTACTTC	CASSLDVAGLAKNIKYF
NA	NA	TRBV12-3/TRBV12-4	TRBJ1-1	TGTGCCAGCCCTAAGCCAGGGCTGGGTAACACTGAAGCTTTCTTT	CASPKPGLGNTEAFF
TRBD1	many	TRBV2	TRBJ2-7	TGTGCCAGCAGTGTCCGACAGGGATACTACGAGCAGTACTTC	CASSVRQGYYEQYF
TRBD2	NA	TRBV29-1	TRBJ2-3	TGCAGCGTTTTAGCGGGAGTTGGAGATACGCAGTATTTT	CSVLAGVGDTQYF
NA	NA	TRBV12-3/TRBV12-4	TRBJ2-3	TGTGCCAGCAGCCTTAGGGACATGACAGATACGCAGTATTTT	CASSLRDMTDTQYF
NA	few	TRBV6-5	TRBJ1-2	TGTGCCAGCACCTCACGGACGGCTTCCCGGCGGGGCTACACCTTC	CASTSRTASRRGYTF